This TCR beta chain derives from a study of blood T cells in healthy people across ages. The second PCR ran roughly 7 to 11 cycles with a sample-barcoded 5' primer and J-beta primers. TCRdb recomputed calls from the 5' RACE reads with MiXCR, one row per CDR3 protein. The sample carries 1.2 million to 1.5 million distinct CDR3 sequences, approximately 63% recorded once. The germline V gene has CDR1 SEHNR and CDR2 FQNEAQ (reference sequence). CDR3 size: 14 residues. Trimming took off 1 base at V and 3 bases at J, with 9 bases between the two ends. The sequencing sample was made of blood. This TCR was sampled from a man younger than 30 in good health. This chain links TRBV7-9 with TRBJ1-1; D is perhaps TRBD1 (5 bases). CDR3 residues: CASSLVGPDTEAFF. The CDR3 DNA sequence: TGTGCCAGCAGCTTAGTGGGGCCGGACACTGAAGCTTTCTTT.